Listed below are T cell receptor beta chains from one sample, sequenced in a study of blood T cell repertoires in COVID-19. Profiling relied on immunoSEQ multiplex PCR, and the TCRdb table lists in-frame clones only, not all of them. The sample has around 200,000 clones; 88% are singletons. The specimen was PBMCs or T cells enriched from blood (not recorded which). These receptors were collected from a woman in her twenties or thirties who had recovered from COVID-19. Each CDR3 is given with its conserved first and last residue. Clone size is not always given. Where it is, it says once, few, many or a class for expanded clones.

clone_size,v_call,cdr3_aa
once,TRBV3-1/TRBV3-2,CASSQVQGSGNTIYF
-,TRBV25-1,CASSGYGTQPNTEAFF
-,TRBV5-4,CASSSDGLLDPLHF
-,TRBV7-9,CASSPWTPLYEQYF
-,TRBV10-1,CASSTSGETYNEQFF
-,TRBV7-9,CASSTTGGDTEAFF
-,TRBV7-2,CASSSTTGVGEKLFF
-,TRBV4-3,CASSQDSGGGYTQYF
-,TRBV5-5,CASSLVRGLNSPLHF
-,TRBV2,CASSGPTGGGGYTF
-,TRBV7-2,CASSLSPWTDKYGYTF
-,TRBV6-2/TRBV6-3,CASSYEQGRVYEQYF
-,TRBV7-2,CASSFRQGVNPSTDTQYF
-,TRBV12-3/TRBV12-4,CASSLGGAYGYTF
-,TRBV7-2,CASSLEGGTSFTDTQYF
-,TRBV10-1,CASRRTGYSPLHF
once,TRBV19,CASSLHQGASGYTF
-,TRBV5-1,CASGQGHTDTQYF
-,TRBV4-1,CASSQALVGRDTGELFF
-,TRBV4-2,CASSLRDSEKLFF
-,TRBV9,CASSATQRGTDTQYF
-,TRBV4-1,CASSDTGRNQPQHF
-,TRBV6-5,CATQPYRDQPQHF
once,TRBV12-3/TRBV12-4,CASGEGEYEQFF
few,TRBV5-6,CASSSRQGIESPLHF
few,TRBV4-1,CASSQDHRSSLLMNTEAFF
once,TRBV7-9,CASSRMLGYQGEKLFF
-,TRBV30,CAWRTANYGYTF
-,TRBV28,CASSLWTSGARSSYNEQFF
-,TRBV28,CASRHLQGRQNYGYTF
-,TRBV7-7,CASSLVTGLGETQYF
-,TRBV6-5,CASSGGRVSDTQYF
-,TRBV5-6,CASSFGGYEQYF
-,TRBV18,CASSPNTGQTDTQYF
-,TRBV4-3,CASSQGRASGGGHSYEQYF
-,TRBV19,CASSTTRDRSYNTEAFF
-,TRBV29-1,CSVANPREIYEQYF
-,TRBV30,CAGLVGRVEAFF
-,TRBV10-3,CAINGTGGFNQPQHF
-,TRBV9,CASSATSGANKETQYF
-,TRBV7-2,CASSFGKTTEAFF
-,TRBV7-2,CASSRTYDQPQHF
-,TRBV4-3,CASSQDMAGGDEQYF
once,TRBV19,CASSIPSLAGPGGELFF
-,TRBV10-3,CAISESEGRETQYF
-,TRBV5-8,CASSLGVSGRQPQHF
-,TRBV3-1/TRBV3-2,CASSQVKSTAQETQYF
-,TRBV15,CATSRAAAGGYNEQFF
-,TRBV19,CASSMRVAYEQYF
-,TRBV11-2,CASSSDRGYQPQHF
-,TRBV6-2/TRBV6-3,CASSSGQLNRPQHF
many,TRBV11-2,CASSPKTGEGTEAFF
-,TRBV27,CASSQQVQGNTIYF
few,TRBV27,CASSFGGPNTEAFF
-,TRBV2,CASSRERAEAFF
-,TRBV6-2/TRBV6-3,CASSGGRNYGYTF
once,TRBV18,CASSPRQGTQETQYF
-,TRBV18,CASSLVAGLDITDTQYF
once,TRBV27,CASSLFPGPNYGYTF
-,TRBV5-6,CASSSRSSGGSDTQYF